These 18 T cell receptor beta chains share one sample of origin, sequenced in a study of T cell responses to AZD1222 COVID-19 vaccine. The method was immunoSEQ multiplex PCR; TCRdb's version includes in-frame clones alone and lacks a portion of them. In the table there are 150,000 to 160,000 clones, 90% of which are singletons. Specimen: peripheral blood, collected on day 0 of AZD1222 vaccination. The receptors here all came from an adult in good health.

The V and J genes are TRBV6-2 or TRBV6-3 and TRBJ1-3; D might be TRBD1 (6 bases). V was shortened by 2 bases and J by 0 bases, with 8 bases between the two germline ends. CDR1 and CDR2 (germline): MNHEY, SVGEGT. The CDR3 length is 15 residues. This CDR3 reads CASSYPTGSGNTIYF. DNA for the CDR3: TGTGCCAGCAGTTACCCGACAGGCTCTGGAAACACCATATATTTT.

CDR3 sequence: CAISEGARDEAFF. The CDR3 nucleotides are TGTGCCATCAGTGAGGGGGCTAGGGATGAAGCTTTCTTT. This chain uses TRBV10-3 with TRBJ1-1; maybe TRBD1 (5 bases). Trimming removed 2 bases at V and 7 bases at J, with 11 bases between. The CDR3 totals 13 residues. Germline assignment: CDR1 ENHRY and CDR2 SYGVKD.

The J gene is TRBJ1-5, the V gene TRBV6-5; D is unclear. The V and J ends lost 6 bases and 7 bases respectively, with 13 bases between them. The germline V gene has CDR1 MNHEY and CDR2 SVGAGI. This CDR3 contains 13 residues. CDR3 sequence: CASSPGSGQPQHF. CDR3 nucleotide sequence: TGTGCCAGCAGCCCGGGGTCCGGGCAGCCCCAGCATTTT.

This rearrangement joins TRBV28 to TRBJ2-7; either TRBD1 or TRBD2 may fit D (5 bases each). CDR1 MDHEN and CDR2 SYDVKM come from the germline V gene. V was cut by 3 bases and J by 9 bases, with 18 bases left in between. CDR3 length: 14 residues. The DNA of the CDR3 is TGTGCCAGCAGTTTCCCGGGACCCCAAGCGGCGCAGTACTTC. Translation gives CASSFPGPQAAQYF.

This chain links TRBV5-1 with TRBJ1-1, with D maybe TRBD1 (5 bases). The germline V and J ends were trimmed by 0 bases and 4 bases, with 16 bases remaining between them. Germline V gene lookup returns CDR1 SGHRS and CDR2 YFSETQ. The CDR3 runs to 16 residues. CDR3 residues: CASSLVGGGLGTEAFF. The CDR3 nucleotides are TGCGCCAGCAGCTTGGTCGGTGGGGGATTGGGCACTGAAGCTTTCTTT.

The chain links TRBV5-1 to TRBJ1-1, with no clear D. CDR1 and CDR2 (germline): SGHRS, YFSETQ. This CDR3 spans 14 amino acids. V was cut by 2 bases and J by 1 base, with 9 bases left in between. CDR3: CASSFQPSNTEAFF. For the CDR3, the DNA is TGCGCCAGCAGCTTTCAGCCTTCGAACACTGAAGCTTTCTTT.

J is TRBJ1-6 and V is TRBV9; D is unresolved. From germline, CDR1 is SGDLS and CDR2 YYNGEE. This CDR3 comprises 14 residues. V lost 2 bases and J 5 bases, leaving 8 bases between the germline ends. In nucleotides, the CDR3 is TGTGCCAGCAGCGTTGCGACGGATAATTCACCCCTCCACTTT. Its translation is CASSVATDNSPLHF.

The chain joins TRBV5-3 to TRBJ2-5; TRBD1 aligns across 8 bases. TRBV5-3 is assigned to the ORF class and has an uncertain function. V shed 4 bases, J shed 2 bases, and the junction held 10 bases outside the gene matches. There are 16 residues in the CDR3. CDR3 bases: TGTGCCAGAAGCCCAGTGGGGACAGGACCTCAAGAGACCCAGTACTTC. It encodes CARSPVGTGPQETQYF.

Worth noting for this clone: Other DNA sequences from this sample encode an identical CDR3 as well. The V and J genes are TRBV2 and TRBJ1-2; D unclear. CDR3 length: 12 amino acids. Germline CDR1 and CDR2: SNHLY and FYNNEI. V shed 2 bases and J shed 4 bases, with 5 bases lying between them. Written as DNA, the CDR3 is TGTGCCAGCAGTGAAACGGCCTATGGCTACACCTTC. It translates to CASSETAYGYTF.

CDR3 DNA sequence: TGCGCCAGCAGCCAAGGACAGAAAATCTCTGGAAACACCATATATTTT. This sequence encodes CASSQGQKISGNTIYF. The genes are TRBV4-3 and TRBJ1-3, with D possibly TRBD1 on 5 matching bases. This CDR3 region has 16 residues. In germline, CDR1 is LGHNA, CDR2 YSLEER. V dropped 1 base and J dropped 0 bases, with 10 bases sitting between them.

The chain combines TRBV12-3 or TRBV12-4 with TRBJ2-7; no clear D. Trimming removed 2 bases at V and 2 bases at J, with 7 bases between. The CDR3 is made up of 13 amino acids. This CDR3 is CASSLIGTYEQYF. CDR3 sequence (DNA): TGTGCCAGCAGTTTAATAGGGACCTACGAGCAGTACTTC.

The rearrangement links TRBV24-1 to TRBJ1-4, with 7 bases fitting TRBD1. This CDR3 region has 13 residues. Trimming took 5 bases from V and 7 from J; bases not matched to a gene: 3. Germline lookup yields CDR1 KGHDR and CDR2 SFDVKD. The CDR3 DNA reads TGTGCCACCAGTGGCGGGACAGTTGAAAAACTGTTTTTT. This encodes CATSGGTVEKLFF.

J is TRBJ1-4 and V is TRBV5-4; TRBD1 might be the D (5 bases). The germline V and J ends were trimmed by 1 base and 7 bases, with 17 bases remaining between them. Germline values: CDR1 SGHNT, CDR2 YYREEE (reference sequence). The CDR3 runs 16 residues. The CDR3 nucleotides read TGTGCCAGCAGCTTGCCGGGAGTTCAGGGTGGTGAAAAACTGTTTTTT. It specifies CASSLPGVQGGEKLFF.

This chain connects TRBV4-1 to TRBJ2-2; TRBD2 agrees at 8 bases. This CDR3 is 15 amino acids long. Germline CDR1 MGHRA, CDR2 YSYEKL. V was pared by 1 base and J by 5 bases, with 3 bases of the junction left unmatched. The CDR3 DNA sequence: TGCGCCAGCAGCCAAGCAGCGGGGGCTACCGGGGAGCTGTTTTTT. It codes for CASSQAAGATGELFF.

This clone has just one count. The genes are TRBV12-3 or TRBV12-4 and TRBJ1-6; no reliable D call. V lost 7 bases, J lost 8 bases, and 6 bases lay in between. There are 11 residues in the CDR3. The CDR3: CASKRDSPLHF. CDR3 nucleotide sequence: TGTGCCAGCAAAAGAGATTCACCCCTCCACTTT.

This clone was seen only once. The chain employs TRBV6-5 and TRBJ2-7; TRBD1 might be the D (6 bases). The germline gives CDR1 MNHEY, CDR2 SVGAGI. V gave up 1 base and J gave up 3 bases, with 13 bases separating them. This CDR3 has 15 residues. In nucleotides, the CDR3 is TGTGCCAGCAGTTACTACCCAGACAGGAACTACGAGCAGTACTTC. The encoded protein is CASSYYPDRNYEQYF.

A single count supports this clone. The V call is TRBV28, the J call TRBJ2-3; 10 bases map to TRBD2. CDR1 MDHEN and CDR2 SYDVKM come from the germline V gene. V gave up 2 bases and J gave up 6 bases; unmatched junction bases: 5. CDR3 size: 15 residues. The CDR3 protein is CASSLGASGGDTQYF. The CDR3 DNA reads TGTGCCAGCAGTTTAGGGGCTAGCGGGGGTGATACGCAGTATTTT.

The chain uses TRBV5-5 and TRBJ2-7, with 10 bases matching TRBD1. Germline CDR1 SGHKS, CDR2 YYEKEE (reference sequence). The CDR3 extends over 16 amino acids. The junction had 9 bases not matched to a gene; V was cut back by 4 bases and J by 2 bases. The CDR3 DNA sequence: TGTGCCAGCAGCCTCTTGATGGGACAGGGGACCTACGAGCAGTACTTC. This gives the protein CASSLLMGQGTYEQYF.